This TCR beta chain is drawn from a study of CD8 T cells in Susac syndrome. This CDR3 spans 14 amino acids. CDR1 is LNHDA, CDR2 SQIVND, per germline (reference sequence). The V and J ends lost 3 bases and 6 bases respectively, with 14 bases between them. Sequencing of TCR beta drew on CD8+ and CD4+ T cells from blood. Multiple sclerosis controls were treatment-naive patients with stable or active relapsing-remitting disease. cDNA came from approximately 0.5 to 1 ug RNA primed by random hexamers. TCRdb called the immunoSEQ multiplex PCR reads again in MiXCR, with one record for every CDR3 protein. This table has 69,000 or so distinct CDR3 sequences, 90% to 95% appearing once.

The V and J genes are TRBV19 and TRBJ1-1, with a possible D match to TRBD1 (5 bases). Sequencing was done on a sample of CD8+ T cells from PBMCs. The sequence came from a human donor with multiple sclerosis. CDR3 in DNA: TGTGCCAGTAGTATTGTCTCGAGGGGTCCTGAAGCTTTCTTT. Translation gives CASSIVSRGPEAFF.